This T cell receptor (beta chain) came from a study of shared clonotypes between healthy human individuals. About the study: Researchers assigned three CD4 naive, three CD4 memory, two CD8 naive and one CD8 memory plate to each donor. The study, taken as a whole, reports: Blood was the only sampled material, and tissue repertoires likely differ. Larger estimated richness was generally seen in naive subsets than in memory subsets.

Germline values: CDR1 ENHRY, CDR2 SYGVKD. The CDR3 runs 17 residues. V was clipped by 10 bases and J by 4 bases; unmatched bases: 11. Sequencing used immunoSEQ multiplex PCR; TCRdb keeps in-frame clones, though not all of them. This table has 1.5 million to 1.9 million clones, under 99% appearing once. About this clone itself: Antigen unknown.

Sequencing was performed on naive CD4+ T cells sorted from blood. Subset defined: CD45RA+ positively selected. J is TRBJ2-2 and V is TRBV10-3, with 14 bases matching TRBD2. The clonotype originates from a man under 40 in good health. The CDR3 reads CATKPGTSGSSTGELFF. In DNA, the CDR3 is TGTGCCACCAAACCGGGGACTAGCGGGAGCAGCACCGGGGAGCTGTTTTTT.